A single sample is the source of the 8 T cell receptor beta chains below, sequenced in a study of T cell repertoires in cytomegalovirus infection. Their antigens remain unidentified. MiXCR, applied by TCRdb to the reads, yields one record per CDR3 protein. The sample records about 770,000 distinct CDR3 sequences, 25% to 30% being singletons. The sample here was cultured CD8+ T cells from PBMCs, taken from culture after CMV antigen stimulation. These receptors were taken from a human donor in good health (CMV status not recorded). Some clones in this sample may be carry-over from other donors' samples.

V gene TRBV4-1 combines with J gene TRBJ1-5; no firm D call. V was cut by 4 bases and J by 4 bases, with 17 bases left in between. CDR3 length: 16 amino acids. Per the germline V gene, CDR1 is MGHRA and CDR2 is YSYEKL. Here the CDR3 DNA reads TGCGCCAGCAGCCCGGCGCAAGGGCGCTGGAATCAGCCCCAGCATTTT. Its translation is CASSPAQGRWNQPQHF.

The V call is TRBV12-3 or TRBV12-4, the J call TRBJ2-2; no definite D call. The CDR3 has 14 amino acids. V lost 8 bases and J lost 2, with 12 bases in between. Here the CDR3 DNA reads TGTGCCAGCCTATCGATGGGAAACACCGGGGAGCTGTTTTTT. This gives the protein CASLSMGNTGELFF.

This clonotype has a handful of counts. This sequence joins TRBV12-3 or TRBV12-4 and TRBJ2-3; weak D call: TRBD2 (6 bases). This CDR3 is built from 17 residues. Between the trimmed V and J ends, which lost 5 bases and 0 bases, there was a span of 18 bases. This CDR3 is CASSGDSTGPSTDTQYF. For the CDR3, the DNA is TGTGCCAGCAGTGGGGACTCCACCGGCCCTAGCACAGATACGCAGTATTTT.

The table lists this clonotype with a few counts. The chain uses TRBV6-2 or TRBV6-3 and TRBJ2-5; either TRBD1 or TRBD2 may supply D (6 bases each). V lost 2 bases and J 4 bases, leaving 23 bases between the germline ends. This CDR3 region has 18 residues. In germline, CDR1 is MNHEY, CDR2 SVGEGT. The CDR3 is CASSYLRGGGSFRETQYF. CDR3 sequence (DNA): TGTGCCAGCAGTTACCTGCGTGGAGGGGGTAGCTTCCGAGAGACCCAGTACTTC.

Remarks on this clonotype: Likely a read error: the CDR3 ends without its conserved phenylalanine or tryptophan. The chain joins TRBV7-6 to TRBJ1-5; D is perhaps TRBD1 (5 bases). The V end lost 5 bases, the J end lost 5 bases, and 25 bases lay between the germline ends. The CDR3 extends over 18 amino acids. Germline V gives CDR1 SGHVS, CDR2 FNYEAQ. The CDR3 DNA is TGTGCCAGCAGCCCATACCGGGGGGGGGACCGACGCCATCAGCCCCAGCATTCT. The encoded protein is CASSPYRGGDRRHQPQHS.

This clonotype appeared a few times. The genes are TRBV2 and TRBJ2-3; 7 nucleotides line up with TRBD1. CDR1 SNHLY and CDR2 FYNNEI come from the germline V gene. The CDR3 covers 24 residues. After removal of 7 bases from V and 2 bases from J, the junction contained 36 bases not matched to a gene. CDR3 DNA: TGTGCCAGCAAGGGGTTAAGGTCTCCAGATTTAAGGGGGCGAAGGGGAACCAACACAGATACGCAGTATTTT. This gives the protein CASKGLRSPDLRGRRGTNTDTQYF.

The sample holds a few counts of this clonotype. CDR3 loop: CASSPHRTYNQPQHF. Written as DNA, the CDR3 is TGCGCCAGCAGCCCCCATAGGACATACAATCAGCCCCAGCATTTT. The chain links TRBV4-3 to TRBJ1-5; TRBD1 might be the D (5 bases). Trimming removed 4 bases from V and 3 bases from J, with 13 bases in between. This CDR3 region has 15 residues. Germline V gene sequence: CDR1 LGHNA, CDR2 YSLEER.

This clonotype was seen a handful of times. V and J are TRBV7-6 and TRBJ2-6; D might be TRBD2 (6 bases). CDR3 length equals 15 residues. V gave up 11 bases and J gave up 0 bases, with 14 bases separating them. Germline CDR1 and CDR2: SGHVS and FNYEAQ. In nucleotides, the CDR3 is TGTGCCGCTTACGGGAGTACCTCTGGGGCCAACGTCCTGACTTTC. Translation: CAAYGSTSGANVLTF.